This T cell receptor (beta chain) is drawn from a study of post-analysis software for immune sequencing data. Study results and caveats: Multiple sclerosis patients showed significantly lower normalized Chao1 diversity than controls did. Four or five TRBV segments (TRBV5-6, TRBV5-1 and TRBV20-1 among them) occurred more frequently in patients than in controls.

CDR1 and CDR2 (germline): SGHRS, YFSETQ. The CDR3 runs to 15 residues. Each TCR beta cDNA library carried unique molecular identifiers. Researchers reported roughly 0.5 million cDNA molecules coming from about 0.98 to 11 million T cells. In TCRdb, the PCR reads were re-called with MiXCR into one record per CDR3 protein. The data contain some 700,000 distinct CDR3 sequences, 55% to 70% of them seen just once; the ten biggest clones take up about 11%. This clonotype was counted a few times. Its antigen is not known. The sample comprised blood. This chain links TRBV5-1 with TRBJ2-5, with 8 bases fitting TRBD2. Near its end, the DNA agrees better with TRBJ2-7, so the J call may be wrong. This receptor was obtained from a girl aged 2 to 10 with multiple sclerosis. The CDR3 loop reads CASSLGLAGLYEQYF. As DNA, the CDR3 is TGCGCCAGCAGCTTGGGCCTAGCGGGTTTGTACGAGCAGTACTTC.